The next 30 T cell receptor beta chains were all read from a single sample in a study of blood T cell repertoires in COVID-19. Using immunoSEQ multiplex PCR, the repertoire was profiled, and TCRdb retains in-frame clones only, with some absent. Of 150,000 to 200,000 clones listed, more than 65% were seen once; the top ten hold about a tenth. The sample taken for sequencing was peripheral blood. The receptors stem from a man aged 65-85 years with active or convalescent COVID-19.

The chain recombines TRBV19 with TRBJ2-2, with TRBD2 as a possible D gene (6 bases). V was shortened by 7 bases and J by 6 bases, with 18 bases between the two germline ends. CDR3 length: 15 residues. The germline V gene has CDR1 LNHDA and CDR2 SQIVND (reference sequence). CDR3 in amino acids: CASILSGWEAGELFF. The CDR3 DNA follows: TGTGCCAGTATCCTCTCAGGATGGGAGGCCGGGGAGCTGTTTTTT. Drawing the rest from reference TRBV19 and TRBJ2-2, the complete variable domain is DGGITQSPKYLFRKEGQNVTLSCEQNLNHDAMYWYRQDPGQGLRLIYYSQIVNDFQKGDIAEGYSVSREKKESFPLTVTSAQKNPTAFYLCASILSGWEAGELFFGEGSRLTVL.

The J gene is TRBJ2-6, the V gene TRBV7-8; no clear D gene. The CDR3 is made up of 16 amino acids. Deletions cut 5 bases from V and 1 base from J, with 12 bases between. From germline, CDR1 is SGHVS and CDR2 FQNEAQ. The DNA of the CDR3 is TGTGCCAGCAGCAACCGGGTCCCATCTGGGGCCAACGTCCTGACTTTC. Its translation is CASSNRVPSGANVLTF. Filled out from reference TRBV7-8 and TRBJ2-6, the complete variable domain reads GAGVSQSPRYKVAKRGQDVALRCDPISGHVSLFWYQQALGQGPEFLTYFQNEAQLDKSGLPSDRFFAERPEGSVSTLKIQRTQQEDSAVYLCASSNRVPSGANVLTFGAGSRLTVL.

In DNA, the CDR3 is TGTGCCAGCAGCATAAGGACTAGCGGGGGAACCTCCTACGAGCAGTACTTC. This translates into CASSIRTSGGTSYEQYF. V usage is TRBV7-2 and J usage is TRBJ2-7, with TRBD2 identical over 13 bases. Germline V gene data show CDR1 as SGHTA and CDR2 as FQGNSA. The V and J ends lost 5 bases and 0 bases, in that order; junction bases with no gene match: 7. The CDR3 totals 17 residues.

The rearrangement uses TRBV29-1 and TRBJ2-1; 11 bases agree with TRBD2. The CDR3 totals 14 residues. The V gene's germline CDR1 is SQVTM and CDR2 ANQGSEA. V was clipped by 7 bases and J by 2 bases; unmatched bases: 4. For the CDR3, the DNA is TGCAGCGCCCCGACTAGCGGGACCTACAATGAGCAGTTCTTC. It specifies CSAPTSGTYNEQFF.

V usage is TRBV5-4 and J usage is TRBJ1-2; D not certain. This CDR3 is 13 amino acids long. Germline CDR1 and CDR2: SGHNT and YYREEE (reference sequence). V was trimmed by 5 bases and J by 8 bases, leaving 16 bases between them. The CDR3 reads CASRDSYAGGYTF. The CDR3 region has the DNA TGTGCCAGCAGGGATTCGTACGCAGGCGGCTACACCTTC. The complete variable domain, with remaining parts taken from reference TRBV5-4 and TRBJ1-2, reads ETGVTQSPTHLIKTRGQQVTLRCSSQSGHNTVSWYQQALGQGPQFIFQYYREEENGRGNFPPRFSGLQFPNYSSELNVNALELDDSALYLCASRDSYAGGYTFGSGTRLTVV.

The genes are TRBV7-2 and TRBJ1-3; D is perhaps TRBD1 (6 bases). The germline CDR1 and CDR2 sequences are SGHTA and FQGNSA. The CDR3 spans 15 residues. V lost 5 bases to trimming and J lost 2 bases, with 13 bases between them. The CDR3 sequence: CASSPPGAPGNTIYF. The CDR3 nucleotides read TGTGCCAGCAGCCCCCCAGGGGCCCCTGGAAACACCATATATTTT.

The chain is built from TRBV27 and TRBJ1-1; no clear D gene. Germline V gene lookup returns CDR1 MNHEY and CDR2 SMNVEV (reference sequence). The ends were cut back, 2 bases at V and 0 bases at J, with 13 bases in the middle. There are 16 residues in the CDR3. CDR3 amino acids: CASSLGHAVMNTEAFF. The CDR3 coding sequence is TGTGCCAGCAGTTTAGGGCATGCAGTAATGAACACTGAAGCTTTCTTT.

This rearrangement joins TRBV29-1 to TRBJ1-3; D is undetermined. V was pared by 4 bases and J by 4 bases, with 5 bases between. The CDR3 is 11 residues long. The germline CDR1 and CDR2 sequences are SQVTM and ANQGSEA. CDR3: CSVGAGNTIYF. Written as DNA, the CDR3 is TGCAGCGTTGGAGCGGGAAACACCATATATTTT.

The chain has TRBV7-9 and TRBJ1-5; tentatively, D is TRBD1 (5 bases). Trimming left V 5 bases short and J 2 bases short, with 16 bases between. Germline-derived CDR1 and CDR2 are SEHNR and FQNEAQ (reference sequence). This CDR3 is 16 amino acids long. The CDR3 spells CASSHGGVRGNQPQHF. DNA of the CDR3: TGTGCCAGCAGCCACGGGGGAGTACGGGGCAATCAGCCCCAGCATTTT.

This clone was picked up a small number of times. The V gene is TRBV4-1, the J gene TRBJ1-3; D is uncertain. V shed 0 bases and J shed 0 bases, with 6 bases lying between them. Germline CDR1 MGHRA, CDR2 YSYEKL. The CDR3 covers 15 residues. The CDR3 DNA reads as TGCGCCAGCAGCCAAGACGGTAGCTCTGGAAACACCATATATTTT. It encodes CASSQDGSSGNTIYF.

The genes are TRBV7-3 and TRBJ2-1, with 10 bases fitting TRBD2. J lost 5 bases, V lost 1 base, and 5 bases had no gene match. Germline CDR1 is SGHTA and CDR2 is FQGTGA. CDR3 length equals 16 residues. The CDR3 sequence: CASSLMGGLANNEQFF. CDR3 DNA sequence: TGTGCCAGCAGCTTAATGGGGGGACTAGCGAACAATGAGCAGTTCTTC.

As DNA, the CDR3 is TGTGCCAGCAGTTACTCGAGGGGAGGGGCTCAGCCCCAGCATTTT. Translation gives CASSYSRGGAQPQHF. V gene TRBV6-5 combines with J gene TRBJ1-5, with D possibly TRBD1 on 5 matching bases. Trimming cost V 0 bases and J 6 bases, with 12 bases left between them. This CDR3 spans 15 amino acids. Germline V gene sequence: CDR1 MNHEY, CDR2 SVGAGI.

The gene calls are TRBV7-9 and TRBJ2-5, with a tentative D call TRBD2 (5 bases). Germline CDR1 SEHNR, CDR2 FQNEAQ (reference sequence). The CDR3 is 17 residues long. Trimming pared 1 base from V and 5 bases from J, leaving 20 bases between. The CDR3 here is CASSLVSPRKRWETQYF. CDR3 nucleotide sequence: TGTGCCAGCAGCTTAGTATCTCCAAGGAAGCGGTGGGAGACCCAGTACTTC.

CDR3 DNA sequence: TGTGCCAGCAGCTTAGCGCTAGCGGGAATCCATGAGCAGTTCTTC. As protein: CASSLALAGIHEQFF. The V and J genes are TRBV11-2 and TRBJ2-1, with 9 positions matching TRBD2. The CDR3 has 15 residues. The germline gives CDR1 SGHAT, CDR2 FQNNGV. V shed 1 base and J 8 bases; nucleotides not matched to a gene: 6.

The chain couples TRBV5-4 to TRBJ1-2, with D possibly being TRBD1 (5 bases). CDR1 is SGHNT and CDR2 is YYREEE in the germline V gene (reference sequence). V was pared by 4 bases and J by 1 base, with 20 bases between. The CDR3 has 17 amino acids. CDR3 in DNA: TGTGCCAGCAGCCCGGGGGGACGACAGACCCTTAACTATGGCTACACCTTC. It is translated as CASSPGGRQTLNYGYTF.

The chain links TRBV18 to TRBJ1-5; D is ambiguous. The CDR3 extends over 13 amino acids. CDR1 is KGHSH and CDR2 is LQKENI in the germline V gene. V lost 5 bases and J lost 0, with 5 bases in between. This chain's CDR3 is CASSNYSNQPQHF. CDR3 DNA sequence: TGTGCCAGCTCAAACTATAGCAATCAGCCCCAGCATTTT.

The J gene is TRBJ2-7, the V gene TRBV30; a possible D gene is TRBD1 (5 bases). The CDR3 spans 14 residues. CDR1 and CDR2 (germline): GTSNPN, SVGIG (reference sequence). Trimming stripped 7 bases from V and 5 bases from J, with 21 bases between. The CDR3 loop is CASRLTVPPDEQYF. The CDR3 region has the DNA TGTGCCTCCCGCTTGACAGTGCCACCTGACGAGCAGTACTTC.

V gene TRBV11-2 combines with J gene TRBJ2-7, with TRBD2 matching over 10 bases. The V gene's germline CDR1 is SGHAT and CDR2 FQNNGV. V was clipped by 4 bases and J by 4 bases; unmatched bases: 4. CDR3 length: 14 residues. The CDR3 protein is CASSSLAGLYEQYF. The CDR3 DNA follows: TGTGCCAGCAGCTCACTAGCGGGACTTTACGAGCAGTACTTC.

This rearrangement joins TRBV29-1 to TRBJ1-1; tentatively, D is TRBD1 (5 bases). V gave up 3 bases and J gave up 0 bases, with 17 bases separating them. This CDR3 has 16 residues. Germline V gene lookup returns CDR1 SQVTM and CDR2 ANQGSEA. In nucleotides, the CDR3 is TGCAGCGTTGACGGAACAGGAATTTTCATGAACACTGAAGCTTTCTTT. Protein sequence: CSVDGTGIFMNTEAFF.

This clone was found a few times. The chain couples TRBV7-9 to TRBJ1-6; D may be TRBD1 (5 bases). With 3 bases removed from V and 6 bases from J, the gap between germline ends came to 9 bases. CDR3 length equals 14 residues. Germline CDR1 reads SEHNR; CDR2 reads FQNEAQ (reference sequence). The CDR3 is CASSFDRSNSPLHF. As DNA, the CDR3 is TGTGCCAGCAGCTTTGACAGAAGTAATTCACCCCTCCACTTT.

This rearrangement joins TRBV27 to TRBJ2-1, with TRBD2 identical over 13 bases. The germline CDR1 and CDR2 sequences are MNHEY and SMNVEV (reference sequence). The CDR3 spans 17 residues. With 4 bases clipped from V and 9 bases from J, the junction kept 12 bases outside the gene matches. The CDR3 bases are TGTGCCAGCAGTTCGCTCCCCACTAGCGGGAGGGCCGGTGAGCAGTTCTTC. The encoded protein is CASSSLPTSGRAGEQFF.

This clone was counted a single time. The V gene is TRBV2, the J gene TRBJ1-5, with TRBD1 matching 9 bases. The V gene's germline CDR1 is SNHLY and CDR2 FYNNEI. CDR3 length: 15 residues. Unmatched junction bases numbered 6, after V lost 6 bases and J lost 3 bases. CDR3 DNA sequence: TGTGCCAGCAGGGGGGACAGGGCGCTCAATCAGCCCCAGCATTTT. Its protein product is CASRGDRALNQPQHF.

The chain recombines TRBV24-1 with TRBJ2-5; TRBD2 aligns across 8 bases. Germline V CDR1 and CDR2: KGHDR, SFDVKD. The CDR3 spans 12 residues. The V segment lost 4 bases and the J segment 7 bases; nucleotides outside the gene matches: 1. The DNA of the CDR3 is TGTGCCACCAGTGACGGGAGGGGGACCCAGTACTTC. It is translated as CATSDGRGTQYF.

The rearrangement joins TRBV6-1 to TRBJ2-7, with 8 bases identical to TRBD1. The V segment lost 3 bases and the J segment 0 bases; nucleotides outside the gene matches: 4. Looked up from germline, CDR1 is MNHNS and CDR2 is SASEGT. The CDR3 sequence is 15 residues long. The CDR3 bases are TGTGCCAGCAGTGACCCGGACAGGGCCTCCTACGAGCAGTACTTC. Residues: CASSDPDRASYEQYF.

This clone was counted between two and nine times. This chain uses TRBV28 with TRBJ1-1; D gene ambiguous. Trimming cost V 5 bases and J 4 bases, with 23 bases left between them. This CDR3 spans 17 amino acids. In germline, CDR1 is MDHEN, CDR2 SYDVKM. CDR3 in amino acids: CASSDDRAPWGGTEAFF. The CDR3 DNA sequence: TGTGCCAGCAGTGATGATCGCGCCCCGTGGGGAGGCACTGAAGCTTTCTTT.

This clone was seen only once. The V and J genes are TRBV18 and TRBJ2-1; possible D gene TRBD1, 7 bases. V lost 0 bases and J 0 bases, leaving 12 bases between the germline ends. Germline assignment: CDR1 KGHSH and CDR2 LQKENI. This CDR3 comprises 17 residues. The DNA of the CDR3 is TGTGCCAGCTCACCACCGAGGCAGGGGGGCTCCTACAATGAGCAGTTCTTC. The encoded protein is CASSPPRQGGSYNEQFF.

This clone turned up a few times. The chain uses TRBV6-2 or TRBV6-3 and TRBJ1-1; TRBD1 is a possible D gene (5 bases). This CDR3 comprises 16 residues. In germline, CDR1 is MNHEY, CDR2 SVGEGT. V was clipped by 4 bases and J by 2 bases, with 17 bases between them. The CDR3 DNA follows: TGTGCCAGCAGTTTGGGGCCTCGCGAACCCAACACTGAAGCTTTCTTT. Translating gives CASSLGPREPNTEAFF.

This chain joins TRBV5-4 and TRBJ2-3; TRBD2 aligns across 10 bases. CDR1 and CDR2 (germline): SGHNT, YYREEE (reference sequence). This CDR3 comprises 15 residues. V shed 3 bases, J shed 2 bases, and the junction held 3 bases outside the gene matches. CDR3 in amino acids: CASSWTSGSTDTQYF. CDR3 sequence (DNA): TGTGCCAGCAGCTGGACTAGCGGTTCCACAGATACGCAGTATTTT.

The V gene is TRBV28, the J gene TRBJ1-1; D is possibly TRBD1 (5 bases). Germline V lookup: CDR1 MDHEN, CDR2 SYDVKM. Trimming took 5 bases from V and 0 from J, leaving 10 bases between them. The CDR3 runs 14 residues. CDR3 sequence reads: CASSRGGLNTEAFF. Here the CDR3 DNA reads TGTGCCAGCAGTCGCGGGGGACTGAACACTGAAGCTTTCTTT.

The gene calls are TRBV6-2 or TRBV6-3 and TRBJ2-1; the match to TRBD2 covers 8 bases. Germline CDR1 reads MNHEY; CDR2 reads SVGEGT. This CDR3 is built from 16 residues. V shed 2 bases, J shed 1 base, and the junction held 4 bases outside the gene matches. The CDR3 bases are TGTGCCAGCAGTTACGAGCGGGGGCTTTCCTACAATGAGCAGTTCTTC. Translating it yields CASSYERGLSYNEQFF.